The rows below give T cell receptor beta chains drawn from one sample of a study of control samples from healthy donors and cancer patients. Only in-frame clones appear in the TCRdb table, and some are missing; sequencing was by immunoSEQ multiplex PCR. The sample contains around 53,000 clones, around 86% of which appear only once. Sequenced: PBMCs. All receptors derive from a woman between 45 and 65 years old with lung cancer. CDR3s include the opening cysteine and the closing phenylalanine or tryptophan.

v_call cdr3_aa
TRBV25-1 CASSEDGSGANVLTF
TRBV7-2 CASSSPPGLAGPSSYEQYF
TRBV7-9 CASSSLNTTAFQETQYF
TRBV30 CAWNPIHLIDYGYTF
TRBV5-1 CASTLIPGLGYNEQFF
TRBV4-2 CASSQEEASGGHSYEQYF
TRBV27 CASSLWAGSYGYTF
TRBV11-2 CASSKTGSGQPQHF
TRBV15 CATSEDSNQPQHF
TRBV19 CASSMGDRRGGELFF
TRBV7-9 CASSLGTGGRTNEKLFF
TRBV27 CASSLSSLYEQYF
TRBV27 CASSLSAHNRGEETQYF
TRBV3-1/TRBV3-2 CASREFGNTIYF
TRBV6-5 CASSYRQGGTEAFF
TRBV5-8 CAQRTGADYGYTF
TRBV7-2 CASREGQDNSPLHF
TRBV7-8 CASSSGGGNQPQHF
TRBV6-6 CASSYSNQGLNTEAFF
TRBV9 CASSVGNSEETQYF
TRBV6-6 CASSPLLSYNSPLHF
TRBV12-3/TRBV12-4 CASSPRGGNTIYF
TRBV6-1 CASSELGIGQPQHF